Each of the 14 T cell receptor beta chains below was sequenced from the same sample in a study of blood T cell repertoires in COVID-19. Some clones are missing from TCRdb's copy, which holds only in-frame ones; the method was immunoSEQ multiplex PCR. The sample carries around 250,000 clones, around 89% recorded once. What was sequenced was PBMCs or T cells enriched from blood (not recorded which). Source of these receptors: a woman aged 40-49 years with acute COVID-19.

The chain uses TRBV19 and TRBJ1-1; 7 bases agree with TRBD1. Germline V gene sequence: CDR1 LNHDA, CDR2 SQIVND (reference sequence). This CDR3 is 14 amino acids long. Trimming removed 4 bases from V and 5 bases from J; junction bases left unmatched: 7. The CDR3 sequence: CASSNRGQRTEAFF. Written as DNA, the CDR3 is TGTGCCAGTAGTAACAGGGGTCAAAGAACTGAAGCTTTCTTT.

V and J are TRBV5-6 and TRBJ2-3; TRBD2 matches at 10 bases. After removal of 2 bases from V and 4 bases from J, the junction contained 4 bases not matched to a gene. The CDR3 extends over 15 amino acids. Germline V lookup: CDR1 SGHDT, CDR2 YYEEEE. The CDR3 region is CASSLSSGSPDTQYF. In DNA form, the CDR3 reads TGTGCCAGCAGCTTATCTAGCGGGAGCCCAGATACGCAGTATTTT.

The chain uses TRBV5-6 and TRBJ1-3; 7 bases line up with TRBD1. CDR3 length: 18 amino acids. After removal of 1 base from V and 1 base from J, the junction contained 11 bases not matched to a gene. Germline loops: CDR1 SGHDT, CDR2 YYEEEE. CDR3 coding DNA: TGTGCCAGCAGCTTGCGTATGAGGGACAGAACTTCTGGAAACACCATATATTTT. The encoded protein is CASSLRMRDRTSGNTIYF.

This clone turned up a few times. This chain joins TRBV13 and TRBJ1-2; possibly TRBD1 for D (6 bases). Trimming removed 5 bases from V and 5 bases from J, with 15 bases in between. The CDR3 sequence is 14 residues long. Germline CDR1 PRHDT, CDR2 FYEKMQ (reference sequence). CDR3 DNA: TGTGCCAGCAGCCCGAGGACAGCTATTTATGGCTACACCTTC. This encodes CASSPRTAIYGYTF.

The rearrangement links TRBV5-4 to TRBJ2-2; no reliable D call. CDR1 and CDR2 from the germline V gene are SGHNT and YYREEE (reference sequence). V gave up 0 bases and J gave up 5 bases, with 17 bases separating them. CDR3 length: 17 amino acids. The chain's CDR3 is CASSLAMAGVGTGELFF. The DNA for the CDR3 is TGTGCCAGCAGCTTGGCGATGGCTGGAGTTGGGACCGGGGAGCTGTTTTTT.

This chain uses TRBV19 with TRBJ1-2, with D unresolved. This CDR3 is built from 15 residues. Between the trimmed V and J ends, which lost 6 bases and 4 bases, there was a span of 18 bases. Germline CDR1 reads LNHDA; CDR2 reads SQIVND (reference sequence). The chain's CDR3 is CASSSTDSAGYGYTF. CDR3 in DNA: TGTGCCAGTAGCTCCACGGACTCAGCGGGCTATGGCTACACCTTC.

The rearrangement uses TRBV29-1 and TRBJ2-3, with D possibly being TRBD2 (6 bases). The CDR3 is 14 residues long. The V and J ends lost 4 bases and 3 bases respectively, with 14 bases between them. Germline V lookup: CDR1 SQVTM, CDR2 ANQGSEA. This chain's CDR3 is CSVVRGIGTDTQYF. The CDR3 bases are TGCAGCGTTGTACGCGGGATTGGAACAGATACGCAGTATTTT.

Note on this clone: At one boundary the junction diverges from the germline segment, which might be a read error. The V gene is TRBV12-5, the J gene TRBJ2-2; TRBD2 matches at 16 bases. The CDR3 has 15 residues. Per the germline V gene, CDR1 is LGHNT and CDR2 is FRNRAP. This chain's CDR3 is CASGLGLAGGWELFF. CDR3 nucleotide sequence: TGTGCTAGTGGCTTGGGACTAGCGGGAGGGTGGGAGCTGTTTTTT.

J is TRBJ1-4 and V is TRBV11-2; TRBD1 matches 7 bases. J lost 2 bases, V lost 5 bases, and 5 bases had no gene match. CDR3 length equals 15 residues. Germline V CDR1 and CDR2: SGHAT, FQNNGV. In DNA form, the CDR3 reads TGTGCCAGCAGCGATGAGACAGGGACTAATGAAAAACTGTTTTTT. It yields the protein CASSDETGTNEKLFF. Combining the CDR3 with reference TRBV11-2 and TRBJ1-4 gives the whole variable domain EAGVAQSPRYKIIEKRQSVAFWCNPISGHATLYWYQQILGQGPKLLIQFQNNGVVDDSQLPKDRFSAERLKGVDSTLKIQPAKLEDSAVYLCASSDETGTNEKLFFGSGTQLSVL.

The genes are TRBV18 and TRBJ1-4; 9 nucleotides align to TRBD1. Germline CDR1 KGHSH, CDR2 LQKENI. This CDR3 has 15 amino acids. J was trimmed by 6 bases and V by 0 bases; bases with no gene match: 2. CDR3: CASSPPGQGYEKLFF. The CDR3 coding sequence is TGTGCCAGCTCACCACCGGGACAGGGATATGAAAAACTGTTTTTT.

V and J are TRBV11-3 and TRBJ1-3, with D unresolved. The germline V gene has CDR1 SGHNT and CDR2 YENEEA. The V gene lost 0 bases and the J gene lost 4 bases, with 4 bases spanning the gap. The CDR3 consists of 13 residues. CDR3 in DNA: TGTGCCAGCAGCTTAGAGGAGGGAAACACCATATATTTT. Amino acids: CASSLEEGNTIYF.

This sequence joins TRBV5-1 and TRBJ1-4, with 8 positions matching TRBD1. From germline, CDR1 is SGHRS and CDR2 YFSETQ. Trimming removed 2 bases from V and 8 bases from J; junction bases left unmatched: 5. This CDR3 contains 14 residues. The CDR3 DNA sequence: TGCGCCAGCAGCTTTGCGGCAGGGGGCGAAAAACTGTTTTTT. Translated, it gives CASSFAAGGEKLFF. Full variable domain (outside the CDR3, taken from reference TRBV5-1 and TRBJ1-4): KAGVTQTPRYLIKTRGQQVTLSCSPISGHRSVSWYQQTPGQGLQFLFEYFSETQRNKGNFPGRFSGRQFSNSRSEMNVSTLELGDSALYLCASSFAAGGEKLFFGSGTQLSVL.

This clone was seen just once. This chain uses TRBV5-1 with TRBJ2-7; TRBD2 aligns across 9 bases. Germline V lookup: CDR1 SGHRS, CDR2 YFSETQ. The junction had 11 bases not matched to a gene; V was cut back by 4 bases and J by 6 bases. The CDR3 consists of 15 residues. The DNA of the CDR3 is TGCGCCAGCAGCCTGACTAGCGGCCATGGGTTCGAGCAGTACTTC. This translates into CASSLTSGHGFEQYF.

The CDR3 sequence is CAISDSPGTGRSYEQYV. CDR3 nucleotide sequence: TGTGCCATCAGTGACTCCCCCGGGACAGGGCGCTCCTACGAGCAGTACGTC. This chain uses TRBV10-3 with TRBJ2-7; TRBD1 aligns across 9 bases. The V gene end was trimmed by 3 bases and the J gene end by 0 bases; junction bases not matched to a gene: 9. CDR1 and CDR2 (germline): ENHRY, SYGVKD. This CDR3 has 17 amino acids.